This T cell receptor beta chain emerged from a study of T cells after posttransplantation cyclophosphamide. Study conclusions and caveats: Recipient CMV seropositivity and CMV reactivation strongly tracked TRB clonality. Later blood repertoires were often dominated by clones from the donor CD8+ memory compartment.

The V gene lost 0 bases and the J gene lost 3 bases, with 12 bases spanning the gap. This CDR3 is 15 amino acids long. CDR1 is SGHRS and CDR2 is YFSETQ in the germline V gene. In the case of this clone: No antigen is known for it.

The protocol was immunoSEQ multiplex PCR, while the TCRdb copy is restricted to in-frame clones and leaves out a portion. The sample shows 25,000 to 35,000 clones, about nine tenths of them seen only once. This related bone marrow graft donor gave peripheral blood on the day of marrow donation. Sequencing used PBMCs. The genes are TRBV5-1 and TRBJ1-2; D gene uncertain. The receptor's source is a man aged 45-60 years. CDR3 in DNA: TGCGCCAGCAGCTTGGATCCGGGGAACCACTATGGCTACACCTTC. This encodes CASSLDPGNHYGYTF.